This TCR beta chain derives from a study of blood T cell repertoires in COVID-19. This clone was observed once. Produced via immunoSEQ multiplex PCR; TCRdb's table is partial and in-frame only. The sample consists of roughly 230,000 clones, about 85% of them appearing once. The sequenced material came from PBMCs or T cells enriched from blood (not recorded which). The TCR sequence derives from a woman aged 45-65 years who had been exposed to COVID-19.

CDR3 bases: TGTGCCATTTCCCAGGGGGTCGGCAATCAGCCCCAGCATTTT. Its protein product is CAISQGVGNQPQHF. The chain employs TRBV6-5 and TRBJ1-5; 7 nucleotides agree with TRBD1. The CDR3 has 14 amino acids. CDR1 is MNHEY, CDR2 SVGAGI, per germline. V lost 10 bases and J lost 2; bases outside the gene matches: 8.